This TCR beta chain came from a study of control samples from healthy donors and cancer patients. Sequencing was performed with immunoSEQ multiplex PCR; in TCRdb, only in-frame clones are kept and a portion is missing. The sample has under 65,000 clones; 65% to 90% are singletons. This clone was recorded once. This CDR3 spans 12 amino acids. Germline assignment: CDR1 KGHSH and CDR2 LQKENI. V lost 5 bases and J lost 8, with 12 bases in between. This receptor was taken from a woman aged 50 to 65 with lung cancer. Sequencing was done on a sample of PBMCs. The chain carries TRBV18 and TRBJ1-1; a weak D match, TRBD1 (5 bases). CDR3 in amino acids: CASSGTAGEAFF. The CDR3 DNA reads as TGTGCCAGCTCAGGGACCGCTGGGGAAGCTTTCTTT.